Listed here are 16 T cell receptor beta chains from one sample, sequenced in a study of T cell responses to AZD1222 COVID-19 vaccine. Sequencing used immunoSEQ multiplex PCR; TCRdb keeps in-frame clones, though not all of them. The profile shows tens of thousands of clones, 85% to 90% of them singletons. The source material was peripheral blood, sampled 28 days after the second AZD1222 dose. The receptors were gathered from an adult who received the AZD1222 COVID-19 vaccine.

This clone was detected only once. The rearrangement links TRBV9 to TRBJ1-1; D may be TRBD1 (5 bases). V shed 1 base and J shed 5 bases, with 15 bases lying between them. Germline CDR1 SGDLS, CDR2 YYNGEE. This CDR3 is built from 15 residues. CDR3 bases: TGTGCCAGCAGCGTACGCCCAGGGCCGGGTACTGAAGCTTTCTTT. Translation gives CASSVRPGPGTEAFF.

The chain uses TRBV7-2 and TRBJ2-3; 7 nucleotides match TRBD2. V trimming: 5 bases; J trimming: 1 base; junction bases outside the gene matches: 9. CDR1 is SGHTA and CDR2 is FQGNSA in the germline V gene. This CDR3 comprises 16 residues. CDR3 DNA sequence: TGTGCCAGCAGCGAGAGATGGGGGAGGGGCACAGATACGCAGTATTTT. Residues: CASSERWGRGTDTQYF.

The rearrangement uses TRBV6-6 and TRBJ2-1; D unclear. Trimming shortened V by 5 bases and J by 10 bases, and 9 bases separated the two germline ends. This CDR3 is 11 amino acids long. Germline values: CDR1 MNHNY, CDR2 SVGAGI (reference sequence). Written as DNA, the CDR3 is TGTGCCAGCAGTCCTTCGACCGAGCAGTTCTTC. As protein: CASSPSTEQFF.

This clone was detected once. The chain is built from TRBV19 and TRBJ1-1; 7 bases match TRBD1. J lost 4 bases, V lost 6 bases, and 11 bases had no gene match. CDR1 LNHDA and CDR2 SQIVND come from the germline V gene (reference sequence). The CDR3 consists of 15 residues. DNA for the CDR3: TGTGCCAGTAGCACTCTAAGGACAGGTAGCACTGAAGCTTTCTTT. Protein product: CASSTLRTGSTEAFF.

A few counts support this clone. The DNA for the CDR3 is TGTGCCACCAGCAGAGATAAGGGGTGGGATGAAAAACTGTTTTTT. This sequence encodes CATSRDKGWDEKLFF. The rearrangement links TRBV15 to TRBJ1-4; TRBD1 might be the D (5 bases). This CDR3 spans 15 amino acids. The V gene's germline CDR1 is LNHNV and CDR2 YYDKDF (reference sequence). The V and J ends lost 0 bases and 6 bases respectively, with 11 bases between them.

This rearrangement joins TRBV6-2 or TRBV6-3 to TRBJ2-5; unclear D gene. CDR1 is MNHEY, CDR2 SVGEGT, per germline. V was cut by 0 bases and J by 2 bases, with 7 bases left in between. The CDR3 runs 14 residues. CDR3 in amino acids: CASSYSVPQETQYF. The DNA of the CDR3 is TGTGCCAGCAGTTACTCGGTTCCACAAGAGACCCAGTACTTC.

The chain uses TRBV9 and TRBJ1-2, with a possible D match to TRBD1 (5 bases). V was pared by 3 bases and J by 6 bases, with 15 bases between. The CDR3 runs to 14 residues. Per the germline V gene, CDR1 is SGDLS and CDR2 is YYNGEE. The CDR3 region is CASSAQVQGHGYTF. The CDR3 nucleotides are TGTGCCAGCAGCGCGCAGGTGCAGGGCCATGGCTACACCTTC. The full variable domain, with the rest looked up from reference TRBV9 and TRBJ1-2, is DSGVTQTPKHLITATGQRVTLRCSPRSGDLSVYWYQQSLDQGLQFLIQYYNGEERAKGNILERFSAQQFPDLHSELNLSSLELGDSALYFCASSAQVQGHGYTFGSGTRLTVV.

This chain's CDR3 is CASSQGDTSNQPQHF. The CDR3 bases are TGTGCCAGCAGTCAGGGGGACACCAGCAATCAGCCCCAGCATTTT. This chain uses TRBV2 with TRBJ1-5; 7 bases align to TRBD1. V trimming: 5 bases; J trimming: 1 base; junction bases outside the gene matches: 5. The germline V gene encodes CDR1 SNHLY and CDR2 FYNNEI. The CDR3 spans 15 residues.

The chain combines TRBV6-1 with TRBJ1-6; D is ambiguous. Germline V CDR1 and CDR2: MNHNS, SASEGT. The CDR3 has 14 residues. Between the trimmed V and J ends, which lost 2 bases and 6 bases, there was a span of 8 bases. CDR3 sequence reads: CASSERERNSPLHF. CDR3 bases: TGTGCCAGCAGTGAAAGAGAACGTAATTCACCCCTCCACTTT.

This rearrangement joins TRBV7-6 to TRBJ2-2; a weak D match, TRBD2 (7 bases). This CDR3 is 14 amino acids long. CDR1 is SGHVS, CDR2 FNYEAQ, per germline. V was shortened by 11 bases and J by 4 bases, with 17 bases between the two germline ends. This chain's CDR3 is CAVRGGGRTGELFF. Written as DNA, the CDR3 is TGTGCCGTCCGGGGAGGGGGTCGCACCGGGGAGCTGTTTTTT.

The V call is TRBV7-9, the J call TRBJ1-2; 9 positions match TRBD1. The V gene end was trimmed by 0 bases and the J gene end by 8 bases; junction bases not matched to a gene: 4. The germline V gene encodes CDR1 SEHNR and CDR2 FQNEAQ (reference sequence). The CDR3 has 14 residues. CDR3 loop: CASSLATGGKGYTF. CDR3 sequence (DNA): TGTGCCAGCAGCTTAGCCACAGGGGGCAAGGGCTACACCTTC.

This clone was recorded once. The chain couples TRBV7-2 to TRBJ1-3; 8 bases align to TRBD1. The CDR3 extends over 14 amino acids. Germline CDR1 is SGHTA and CDR2 is FQGNSA. After removal of 5 bases from V and 5 bases from J, the junction contained 5 bases not matched to a gene. The CDR3 DNA sequence: TGTGCCAGCAGCCTACAGGGGGGAAGAAACACCATATATTTT. Translation: CASSLQGGRNTIYF. Drawing the rest from reference TRBV7-2 and TRBJ1-3, the complete variable domain is GAGVSQSPSNKVTEKGKDVELRCDPISGHTALYWYRQSLGQGLEFLIYFQGNSAPDKSGLPSDRFSAERTGGSVSTLTIQRTQQEDSAVYLCASSLQGGRNTIYFGEGSWLTVV.

This chain joins TRBV4-2 and TRBJ2-6; D gene ambiguous. V lost 4 bases and J lost 2, with 18 bases in between. From germline, CDR1 is LGHNA and CDR2 YNFKEQ. There are 18 residues in the CDR3. This CDR3 is CASSPRLPLEPGANVLTF. DNA for the CDR3: TGTGCCAGCAGCCCCAGACTTCCACTCGAACCTGGGGCCAACGTCCTGACTTTC.

The chain carries TRBV10-3 and TRBJ2-3; tentative D call: TRBD2 (5 bases). V lost 3 bases, J lost 4 bases, and 11 bases lay in between. Germline values: CDR1 ENHRY, CDR2 SYGVKD. The CDR3 extends over 14 amino acids. The CDR3 sequence is CAISDRGKADTQYF. The CDR3 bases are TGTGCCATCAGTGATCGGGGTAAGGCAGATACGCAGTATTTT.

The CDR3 protein is CAWSTGQGANEQYF. CDR3 sequence (DNA): TGTGCCTGGAGTACGGGACAGGGGGCCAACGAGCAGTACTTC. The chain is built from TRBV30 and TRBJ2-7; TRBD1 aligns across 12 bases. This CDR3 has 14 amino acids. CDR1 GTSNPN and CDR2 SVGIG come from the germline V gene (reference sequence). The ends lost 2 bases at V and 5 bases at J; junction bases unmatched: 4.

The chain couples TRBV10-3 to TRBJ2-1; possible D gene TRBD2, 5 bases. The germline CDR1 and CDR2 sequences are ENHRY and SYGVKD. The germline V and J ends were trimmed by 4 bases and 4 bases, with 8 bases remaining between them. The CDR3 is 13 residues long. CDR3 loop: CAISGADYNEQFF. The CDR3 nucleotides read TGTGCCATCAGTGGAGCGGATTACAATGAGCAGTTCTTC.